A selection of T cell receptor beta chains follows, all from one sample in a study of blood T cell repertoires in COVID-19. Here immunoSEQ multiplex PCR was the method, and the copy in TCRdb shows in-frame clones only, minus some. The sample contains over 1,500 clones, approximately 70% of which appear only once. The specimen sequenced was peripheral blood. The receptors derive from a man aged 65 to 85 with active COVID-19. Each CDR3 is given with its conserved first and last residue. A D gene is named only where the DNA matches it firmly. Size values are once, few and many counts, or a class for expanded clones, and some rows have none.

v_call,clone_size,j_call,d_call,cdr3_length,cdr3_aa,cdr3_nt
TRBV4-1,once,TRBJ1-2,TRBD1,13,CASSGGTNYGYTF,TGCGCCAGCTCAGGGGGGACTAACTATGGCTACACCTTC
TRBV3-1/TRBV3-2,NA,TRBJ2-4,NA,14,CASSLRRRGNIQYF,TGTGCCAGCAGCCTCCGGAGGCGGGGAAACATTCAGTACTTC
TRBV5-4,few,TRBJ2-3,TRBD2,15,CASSSASGRLDTQYF,TGTGCCAGCAGCTCGGCTAGCGGGAGGTTGGATACGCAGTATTTT
TRBV7-9,NA,TRBJ2-7,TRBD1,15,CASSPRGQGAYEQYF,TGTGCCAGCAGCCCGAGGGGACAGGGGGCCTACGAGCAGTACTTC
TRBV12-3/TRBV12-4,NA,TRBJ1-1,NA,13,CASNPGGNTEAFF,TGTGCCAGCAACCCCGGGGGGAACACTGAAGCTTTCTTT
TRBV6-5,medium-sized,TRBJ1-1,NA,12,CASSRTGTEAFF,TGTGCCAGCAGCCGCACAGGGACTGAAGCTTTCTTT
TRBV5-1,NA,TRBJ1-3,NA,16,CASSLARGKAGNTIYF,TGCGCCAGCAGCTTGGCCCGGGGTAAGGCTGGAAACACCATATATTTT
TRBV4-3,NA,TRBJ2-7,TRBD2,15,CASSPRLASSYEQYF,TGCGCCAGCAGCCCCCGACTAGCAAGTTCCTACGAGCAGTACTTC
TRBV11-1,NA,TRBJ2-1,TRBD2,15,CASSLRREGRAEQFF,TGTGCCAGCAGCTTACGGCGGGAGGGCCGTGCTGAGCAGTTCTTC
TRBV2,NA,TRBJ2-1,TRBD1,14,CASSRDRGDNEQFF,TGTGCCAGCTCCCGGGACAGGGGAGACAATGAGCAGTTCTTC
TRBV11-1,few,TRBJ2-5,NA,14,CASSLTGLGETQYF,TGTGCCAGCAGCCTGACAGGCCTGGGAGAGACCCAGTACTTC
TRBV25-1,NA,TRBJ2-2,NA,14,CASRVTGRPGELFF,TGTGCCAGCAGAGTGACAGGGAGGCCCGGGGAGCTGTTTTTT
TRBV5-1,once,TRBJ1-2,NA,13,CASSATERYGYTF,TGCGCCAGCAGCGCGACAGAACGCTATGGCTACACCTTC
TRBV5-4,NA,TRBJ1-2,TRBD1,15,CASSLVGGGGYGYTF,TGTGCCAGCAGCTTGGTAGGGGGCGGAGGGTATGGCTACACCTTC
TRBV24-1,NA,TRBJ2-7,TRBD2,16,CATSDGLAGGPDEQYF,TGTGCCACCAGTGATGGACTAGCGGGAGGGCCCGACGAGCAGTACTTC
TRBV4-1,NA,TRBJ2-1,TRBD2,14,CASTGGLRRGEQFF,TGCGCCAGCACGGGAGGTCTCCGGCGTGGTGAGCAGTTCTTC
TRBV27,NA,TRBJ1-2,TRBD1,14,CASSPGTGYSGYTF,TGTGCCAGCAGTCCGGGGACAGGGTATAGTGGCTACACCTTC
TRBV27,NA,TRBJ1-4,NA,14,CASSFRGSYEKLFF,TGTGCCAGCAGTTTCCGAGGCAGCTATGAAAAACTGTTTTTT
TRBV2,NA,TRBJ2-1,TRBD2,16,CASRRLASDRYNEQFF,TGTGCCAGCAGGAGACTAGCGTCCGACCGCTACAATGAGCAGTTCTTC
TRBV7-9,NA,TRBJ1-2,NA,14,CASSPRGGVHGYTF,TGTGCCAGCAGCCCTAGGGGAGGGGTACATGGCTACACCTTC
TRBV2,NA,TRBJ1-5,TRBD1,16,CASSRGGQGAYQPQHF,TGTGCCAGCAGCCGGGGGGGACAGGGGGCCTATCAGCCCCAGCATTTT
TRBV2,NA,TRBJ1-6,TRBD1,16,CASSRLGQEFNSPLHF,TGTGCCAGCAGTCGCCTTGGACAGGAGTTTAATTCACCCCTCCACTTT
TRBV20-1,NA,TRBJ1-1,NA,11,CSAGQRGGAFF,TGCAGTGCCGGACAGAGAGGGGGAGCTTTCTTT
TRBV5-1,once,TRBJ1-5,NA,13,CASREGSNQPQHF,TGCGCCAGCAGGGAGGGTAGCAATCAGCCCCAGCATTTT
TRBV10-1,few,TRBJ1-2,TRBD1,14,CASSGGTGTYGYTF,TGCGCCAGCAGTGGGGGGACAGGGACCTATGGCTACACCTTC
TRBV7-7,large,TRBJ2-1,NA,16,CASSPPGEVSYNEQFF,TGTGCCAGCAGCCCCCCAGGTGAAGTCTCCTACAATGAGCAGTTCTTC
TRBV11-2,medium-sized,TRBJ1-1,NA,14,CASSLVDGGTEAFF,TGTGCCAGCAGCTTAGTTGACGGCGGCACTGAAGCTTTCTTT
TRBV7-6,NA,TRBJ1-2,TRBD1,15,CASSLDEQGGNGYTF,TGTGCCAGCAGCTTGGATGAACAGGGGGGAAACGGCTACACCTTC
TRBV10-3,NA,TRBJ2-3,TRBD2,17,CAISARVRGGRTDTQYF,TGTGCCATCAGCGCTCGGGTGCGGGGGGGTCGGACAGATACGCAGTATTTT
TRBV11-2,NA,TRBJ1-1,NA,13,CASSRGGNTEAFF,TGTGCCAGCAGCAGGGGGGGGAACACTGAAGCTTTCTTT
TRBV5-1,NA,TRBJ2-3,NA,16,CASTDRGAAGADTQYF,TGCGCCAGCACCGATCGAGGAGCGGCAGGGGCAGATACGCAGTATTTT
TRBV18,NA,TRBJ1-4,NA,15,CASSPRGANNEKLFF,TGTGCCAGCTCACCGAGAGGAGCCAATAATGAAAAACTGTTTTTT
TRBV5-1,NA,TRBJ1-2,NA,13,CASSWGGPTGYTF,TGCGCCAGCAGCTGGGGGGGGCCGACGGGCTACACCTTC
TRBV2,NA,TRBJ2-3,NA,14,CASTTTRITDTQYF,TGTGCCAGCACAACGACGCGGATAACAGATACGCAGTATTTT
TRBV4-2,NA,TRBJ1-2,NA,16,CASSQDLAPAGYGYTF,TGTGCCAGCAGCCAAGATTTGGCCCCGGCAGGGTATGGCTACACCTTC
TRBV5-6,NA,TRBJ1-5,TRBD1,14,CASSLQGINQPQHF,TGTGCCAGCAGCTTACAGGGGATCAATCAGCCCCAGCATTTT
TRBV11-3,NA,TRBJ2-1,NA,14,CASSLRSSTNEQFF,TGTGCCAGCAGCTTAAGGTCTAGCACTAATGAGCAGTTCTTC
TRBV19,NA,TRBJ1-5,TRBD1,13,CASSMTGNQPQHF,TGTGCCAGTAGTATGACAGGGAATCAGCCCCAGCATTTT
TRBV24-1,few,TRBJ1-2,TRBD1,13,CATKATGYYGYTF,TGTGCCACCAAGGCGACAGGGTACTATGGCTACACCTTC
TRBV7-9,NA,TRBJ1-4,NA,15,CASSLPLAAYEKLFF,TGTGCCAGCAGCCTCCCTCTAGCGGCGTATGAAAAACTGTTTTTT
TRBV11-3,NA,TRBJ2-7,NA,15,CASSLAGDTSYEQYF,TGTGCCAGCAGCTTAGCGGGGGATACCTCCTACGAGCAGTACTTC
TRBV11-3,NA,TRBJ2-7,NA,15,CASSLNGWAGEEQYF,TGTGCCAGCAGCTTAAATGGATGGGCGGGCGAAGAGCAGTACTTC
TRBV28,NA,TRBJ1-2,TRBD1,16,CASSTPGTGGARGYTF,TGTGCCAGCAGTACGCCAGGGACAGGGGGCGCGCGGGGCTACACCTTC
TRBV28,NA,TRBJ2-1,TRBD1,14,CASSLDRARNEQFF,TGTGCCAGCAGTCTGGACAGGGCCCGCAATGAGCAGTTCTTC